The clone carrying this T cell receptor (beta chain) was observed a few times. Its antigen is still unknown. Per germline, CDR1 MNHNY and CDR2 SVGAGI (reference sequence). V trimming: 6 bases; J trimming: 14 bases; junction bases outside the gene matches: 6. This CDR3 spans 12 amino acids. In TCRdb, the 5' RACE reads were re-called with MiXCR into one record per CDR3 protein. The sample carries 300,000 to 400,000 distinct CDR3 sequences, approximately 15% recorded once. The source of the sample is a study of T-cell memory formation after mild COVID-19. Study results and limitations: Second-wave clones reaching peak frequency on day 37 lacked confirmed SARS-CoV-2 specificity.

The chain has TRBV6-6 and TRBJ2-1, with TRBD1 identical over 11 bases. This clonotype was sampled from a young man who had mild COVID-19 (a few samples of this study predate the infection). Cell type and time point are not known. The sample consisted of PBMCs or a T cell subset sorted from them (not recorded which). This chain's CDR3 is CASSFPGQGEFF. The CDR3 DNA reads as TGTGCCAGCAGCTTTCCGGGACAGGGGGAGTTCTTC.